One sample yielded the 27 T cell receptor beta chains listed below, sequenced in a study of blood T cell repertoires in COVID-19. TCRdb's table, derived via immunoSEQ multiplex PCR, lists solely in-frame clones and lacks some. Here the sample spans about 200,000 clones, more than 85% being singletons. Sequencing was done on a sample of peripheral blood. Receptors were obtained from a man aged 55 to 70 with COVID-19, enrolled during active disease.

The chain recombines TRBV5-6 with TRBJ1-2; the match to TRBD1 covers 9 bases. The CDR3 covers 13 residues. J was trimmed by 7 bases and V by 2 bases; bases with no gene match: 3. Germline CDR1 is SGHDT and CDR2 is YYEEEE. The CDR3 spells CASSFDRGAGYTF. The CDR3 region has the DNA TGTGCCAGCAGCTTCGACAGGGGGGCTGGCTACACCTTC.

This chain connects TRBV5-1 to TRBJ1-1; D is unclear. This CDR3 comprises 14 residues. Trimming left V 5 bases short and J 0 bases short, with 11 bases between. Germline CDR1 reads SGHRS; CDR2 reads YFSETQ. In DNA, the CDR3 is TGCGCCAGCAGGAACCTCGAGGTGAACACTGAAGCTTTCTTT. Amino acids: CASRNLEVNTEAFF.

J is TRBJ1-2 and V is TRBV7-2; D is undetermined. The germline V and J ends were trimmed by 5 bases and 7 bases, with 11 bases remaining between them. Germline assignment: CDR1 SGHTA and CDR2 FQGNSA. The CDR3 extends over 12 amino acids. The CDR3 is CASSSAVGGYTF. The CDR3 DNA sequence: TGTGCCAGCAGCAGTGCGGTCGGTGGCTACACCTTC.

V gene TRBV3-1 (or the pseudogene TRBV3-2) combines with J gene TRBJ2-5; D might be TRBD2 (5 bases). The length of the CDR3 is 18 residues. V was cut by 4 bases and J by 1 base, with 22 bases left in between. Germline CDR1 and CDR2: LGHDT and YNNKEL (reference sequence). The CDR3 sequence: CASSRVLLSVGGQETQYF. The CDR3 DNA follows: TGTGCCAGCAGCCGGGTTTTGCTCAGCGTCGGAGGCCAAGAGACCCAGTACTTC.

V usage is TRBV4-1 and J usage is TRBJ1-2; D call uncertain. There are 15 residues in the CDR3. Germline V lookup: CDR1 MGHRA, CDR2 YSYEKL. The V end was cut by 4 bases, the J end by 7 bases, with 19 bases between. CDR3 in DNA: TGCGCCAGCAGCCCCCAACTCCCCGAGTCTCGTGGCTACACCTTC. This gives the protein CASSPQLPESRGYTF.

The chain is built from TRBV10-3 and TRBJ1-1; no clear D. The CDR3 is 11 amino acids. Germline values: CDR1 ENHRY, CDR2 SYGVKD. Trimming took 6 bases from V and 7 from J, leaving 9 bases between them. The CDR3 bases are TGTGCCATCAGAGATCTGAGTGAAGCTTTCTTT. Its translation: CAIRDLSEAFF.

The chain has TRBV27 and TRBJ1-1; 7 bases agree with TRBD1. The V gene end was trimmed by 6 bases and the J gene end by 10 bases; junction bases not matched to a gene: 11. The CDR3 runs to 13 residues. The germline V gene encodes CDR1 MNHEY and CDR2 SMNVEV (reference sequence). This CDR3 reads CASSQAHRGLAFF. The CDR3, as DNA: TGTGCCAGCAGCCAAGCCCACAGGGGACTAGCTTTCTTT.

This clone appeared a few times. As DNA, the CDR3 is TGTGCCAGCAATAGCCCCGGGTTGACCAACAATGAGCAGTTCTTC. Amino acids: CASNSPGLTNNEQFF. The chain combines TRBV7-9 with TRBJ2-1; unclear D gene. Germline V lookup: CDR1 SEHNR, CDR2 FQNEAQ (reference sequence). The CDR3 runs 15 residues. V shed 7 bases and J shed 5 bases, with 18 bases lying between them.

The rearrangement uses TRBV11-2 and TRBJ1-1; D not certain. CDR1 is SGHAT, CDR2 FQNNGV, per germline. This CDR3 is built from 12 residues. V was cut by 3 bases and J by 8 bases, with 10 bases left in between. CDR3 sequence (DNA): TGTGCCAGCAGCTTCGAGGGCAGGGAAGCTTTCTTT. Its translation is CASSFEGREAFF.

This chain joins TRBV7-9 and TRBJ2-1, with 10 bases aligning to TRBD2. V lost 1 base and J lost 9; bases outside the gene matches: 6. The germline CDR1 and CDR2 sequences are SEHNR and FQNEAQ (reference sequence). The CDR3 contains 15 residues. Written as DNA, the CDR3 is TGTGCCAGCAGCTTAGTTACAACTAGCGGGACTGAGCAGTTCTTC. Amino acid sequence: CASSLVTTSGTEQFF.

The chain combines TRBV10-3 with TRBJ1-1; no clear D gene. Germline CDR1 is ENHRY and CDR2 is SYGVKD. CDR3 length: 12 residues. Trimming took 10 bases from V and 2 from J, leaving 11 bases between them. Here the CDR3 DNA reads TGTGCCACGGCACGGGGAAACACTGAAGCTTTCTTT. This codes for CATARGNTEAFF.

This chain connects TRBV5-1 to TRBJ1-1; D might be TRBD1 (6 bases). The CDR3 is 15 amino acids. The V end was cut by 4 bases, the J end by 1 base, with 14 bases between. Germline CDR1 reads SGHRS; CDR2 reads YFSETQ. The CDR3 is CASSAWGGQNTEAFF. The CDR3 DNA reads TGCGCCAGCAGCGCTTGGGGGGGACAGAACACTGAAGCTTTCTTT.

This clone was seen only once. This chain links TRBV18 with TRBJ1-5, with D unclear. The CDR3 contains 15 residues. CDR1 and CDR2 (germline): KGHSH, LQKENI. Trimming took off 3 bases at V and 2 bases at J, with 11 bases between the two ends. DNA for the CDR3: TGTGCCAGCTCACCGGACTCGGCAGGCAATCAGCCCCAGCATTTT. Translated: CASSPDSAGNQPQHF.

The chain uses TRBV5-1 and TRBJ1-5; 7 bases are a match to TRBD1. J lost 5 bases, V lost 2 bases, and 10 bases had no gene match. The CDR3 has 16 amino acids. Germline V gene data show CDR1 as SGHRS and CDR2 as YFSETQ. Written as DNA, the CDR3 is TGCGCCAGCAGCTTTTTACAGGGGAGAGACGATCAGCCCCAGCATTTT. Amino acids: CASSFLQGRDDQPQHF.

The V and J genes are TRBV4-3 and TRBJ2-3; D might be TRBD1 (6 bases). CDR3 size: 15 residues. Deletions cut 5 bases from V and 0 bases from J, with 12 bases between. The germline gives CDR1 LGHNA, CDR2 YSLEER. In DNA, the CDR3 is TGCGCCAGCAGCATCCGGGACACTAGCACAGATACGCAGTATTTT. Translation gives CASSIRDTSTDTQYF.

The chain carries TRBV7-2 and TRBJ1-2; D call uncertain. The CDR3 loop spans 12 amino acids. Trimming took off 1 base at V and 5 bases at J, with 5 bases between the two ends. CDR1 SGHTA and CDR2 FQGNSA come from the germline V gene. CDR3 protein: CASSLDRYGYTF. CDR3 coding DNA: TGTGCCAGCAGCTTAGACAGATATGGCTACACCTTC.

CDR3 nucleotide sequence: TGTGCCAGCAGCAGGACAACGAACACTGAAGCTTTCTTT. It specifies CASSRTTNTEAFF. The chain carries TRBV21-1 and TRBJ1-1; the table's D gene call, TRBD1, was not cross checked with the DNA. TRBV21-1 is listed as a pseudogene. CDR3 length equals 13 residues.

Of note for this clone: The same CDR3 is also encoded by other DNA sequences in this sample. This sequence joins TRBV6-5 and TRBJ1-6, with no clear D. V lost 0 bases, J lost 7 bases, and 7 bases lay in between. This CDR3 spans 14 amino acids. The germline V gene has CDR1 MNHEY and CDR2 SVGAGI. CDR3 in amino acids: CASSYSGGNSPLHF. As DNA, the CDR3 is TGTGCCAGCAGTTACTCTGGCGGGAATTCACCCCTCCACTTT.

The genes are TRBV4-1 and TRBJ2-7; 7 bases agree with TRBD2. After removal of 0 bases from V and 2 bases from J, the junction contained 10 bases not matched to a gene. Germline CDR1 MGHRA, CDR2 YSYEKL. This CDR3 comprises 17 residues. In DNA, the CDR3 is TGCGCCAGCAGCCAAGATAGGGTCGGACTAGGGACCTACGAGCAGTACTTC. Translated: CASSQDRVGLGTYEQYF.

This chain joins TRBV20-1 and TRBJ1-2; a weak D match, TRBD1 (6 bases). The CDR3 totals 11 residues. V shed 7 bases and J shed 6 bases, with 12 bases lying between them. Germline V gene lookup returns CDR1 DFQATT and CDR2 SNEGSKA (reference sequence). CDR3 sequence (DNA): TGCAGTGACAGGGCTTCTCATGGCTACACCTTC. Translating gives CSDRASHGYTF.

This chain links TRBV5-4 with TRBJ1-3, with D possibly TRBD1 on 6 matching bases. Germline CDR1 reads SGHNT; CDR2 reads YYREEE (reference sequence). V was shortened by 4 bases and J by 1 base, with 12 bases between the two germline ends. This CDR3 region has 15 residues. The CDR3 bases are TGTGCCAGCAGCCCTGGGACAATATCTGGAAACACCATATATTTT. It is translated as CASSPGTISGNTIYF. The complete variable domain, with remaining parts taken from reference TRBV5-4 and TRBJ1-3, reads ETGVTQSPTHLIKTRGQQVTLRCSSQSGHNTVSWYQQALGQGPQFIFQYYREEENGRGNFPPRFSGLQFPNYSSELNVNALELDDSALYLCASSPGTISGNTIYFGEGSWLTVV.

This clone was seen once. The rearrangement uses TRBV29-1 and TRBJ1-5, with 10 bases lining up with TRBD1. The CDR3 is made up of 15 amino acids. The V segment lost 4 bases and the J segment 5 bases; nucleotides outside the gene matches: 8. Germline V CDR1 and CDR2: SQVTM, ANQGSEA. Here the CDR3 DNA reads TGCAGCGTTGGGTTAGGGACAGGGGAGGATCAGCCCCAGCATTTT. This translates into CSVGLGTGEDQPQHF.

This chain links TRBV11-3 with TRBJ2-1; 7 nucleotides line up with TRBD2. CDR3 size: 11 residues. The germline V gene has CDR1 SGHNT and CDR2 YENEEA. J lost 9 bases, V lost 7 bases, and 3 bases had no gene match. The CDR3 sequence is CASTSGGEQFF. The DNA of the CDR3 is TGTGCCAGCACTTCGGGGGGTGAGCAGTTCTTC.

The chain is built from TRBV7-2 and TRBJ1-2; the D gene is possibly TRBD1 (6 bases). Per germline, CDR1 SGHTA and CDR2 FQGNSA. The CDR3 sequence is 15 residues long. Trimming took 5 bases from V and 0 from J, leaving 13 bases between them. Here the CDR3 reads CASSAGQLSNYGYTF. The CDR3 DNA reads TGTGCCAGCAGCGCAGGACAGCTTTCTAACTATGGCTACACCTTC.

CDR3 DNA: TGTGCCATCAGTGCGGGGAGTAATGAGCAGTTCTTC. This gives the protein CAISAGSNEQFF. The chain has TRBV10-3 and TRBJ2-1; possibly TRBD2 for D (5 bases). Germline values: CDR1 ENHRY, CDR2 SYGVKD. V was trimmed by 4 bases and J by 7 bases, leaving 8 bases between them. This CDR3 is 12 amino acids long.

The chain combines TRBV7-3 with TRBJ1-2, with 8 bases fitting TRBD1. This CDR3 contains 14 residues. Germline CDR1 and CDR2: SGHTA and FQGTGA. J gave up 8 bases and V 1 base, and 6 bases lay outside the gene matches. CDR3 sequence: CASSLRDRGGGYTF. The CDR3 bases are TGTGCCAGCAGCTTAAGAGACAGGGGAGGCGGCTACACCTTC.

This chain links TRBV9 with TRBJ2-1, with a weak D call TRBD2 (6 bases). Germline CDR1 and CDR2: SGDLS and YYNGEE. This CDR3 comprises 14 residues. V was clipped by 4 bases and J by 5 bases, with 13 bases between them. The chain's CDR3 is CASSPYGSHNEQFF. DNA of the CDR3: TGTGCCAGCAGCCCCTACGGGAGTCACAATGAGCAGTTCTTC.